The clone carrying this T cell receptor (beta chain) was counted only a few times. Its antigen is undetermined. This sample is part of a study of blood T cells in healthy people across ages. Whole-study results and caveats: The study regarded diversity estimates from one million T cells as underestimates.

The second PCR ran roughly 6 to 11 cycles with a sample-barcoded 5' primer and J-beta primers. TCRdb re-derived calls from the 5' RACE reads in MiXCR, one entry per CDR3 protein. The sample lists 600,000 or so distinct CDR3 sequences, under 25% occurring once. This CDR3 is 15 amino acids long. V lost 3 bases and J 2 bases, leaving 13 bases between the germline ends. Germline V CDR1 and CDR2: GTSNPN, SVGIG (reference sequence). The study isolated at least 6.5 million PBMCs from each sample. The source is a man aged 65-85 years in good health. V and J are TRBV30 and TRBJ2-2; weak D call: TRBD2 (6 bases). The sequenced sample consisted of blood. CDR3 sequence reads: CAWSRKGLNTGELFF. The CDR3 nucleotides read TGTGCCTGGAGCCGGAAGGGACTTAACACCGGGGAGCTGTTTTTT. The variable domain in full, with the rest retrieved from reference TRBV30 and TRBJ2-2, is SQTIHQWPATLVQPVGSPLSLECTVEGTSNPNLYWYRQAAGRGLQLLFYSVGIGQISSEVPQNLSASRPQDRQFILSSKKLLLSDSGFYLCAWSRKGLNTGELFFGEGSRLTVL.